This TCR beta chain originates from a study of T cells after yellow fever vaccination. Germline V gene lookup returns CDR1 MNHNS and CDR2 SASEGT. Unmatched junction bases numbered 11, after V lost 6 bases and J lost 4 bases. This CDR3 contains 16 residues. TCRdb analysed the 5' RACE reads with MiXCR anew, one entry per CDR3 protein. The table lists a few hundred thousand distinct CDR3 sequences, more than 8.5% of them singletons. This clonotype was counted only a few times. The receptor was derived from a man in his late teens or twenties who received the YFV17D yellow fever vaccine. The chain is built from TRBV6-1 and TRBJ2-1; 8 bases align to TRBD2. Sequenced here: PBMCs, sampled on the day of the first yellow fever vaccination. The chain's CDR3 is CASRKLAGGAYNEQFF. DNA for the CDR3: TGTGCCAGCAGGAAACTCGCGGGGGGCGCGTACAATGAGCAGTTCTTC.